Shown below are 26 T cell receptor beta chains from a single sample sequenced in a study of blood T cell repertoires in COVID-19. Sequenced by immunoSEQ multiplex PCR; TCRdb stores in-frame clones only, minus some. The table lists about 170,000 clones, 65% to 85% of them singletons, with around 9.9% in the top ten. The sample was peripheral blood. The source of these receptors is a man in his 70s with active or convalescent COVID-19.

This chain joins TRBV4-3 and TRBJ1-1, with D unresolved. The V end was cut by 3 bases, the J end by 8 bases, with 10 bases between. This CDR3 has 12 residues. Germline V gives CDR1 LGHNA, CDR2 YSLEER. CDR3 coding DNA: TGCGCCAGCAGCCAGACATATGGGGAAGCTTTCTTT. Protein: CASSQTYGEAFF.

This chain joins TRBV27 and TRBJ2-3; 7 bases are a match to TRBD2. Trimming at V came to 4 bases and at J to 6 bases, leaving 7 bases not matched to a gene. The CDR3 runs 14 residues. Per the germline V gene, CDR1 is MNHEY and CDR2 is SMNVEV (reference sequence). The CDR3 reads CASSYSGPEDTQYF. Written as DNA, the CDR3 is TGTGCCAGCAGTTATAGCGGGCCTGAGGATACGCAGTATTTT.

The gene calls are TRBV7-2 and TRBJ2-7; TRBD1 aligns across 8 bases. Losses at the gene ends were 1 base for V and 2 bases for J; bases not matched to a gene: 4. The CDR3 contains 15 residues. Germline V gene lookup returns CDR1 SGHTA and CDR2 FQGNSA. The CDR3 loop is CASSLGTGPTYEQYF. The CDR3 nucleotides read TGTGCCAGCAGCTTAGGGACAGGGCCCACCTACGAGCAGTACTTC.

The chain joins TRBV18 to TRBJ2-7; TRBD2 is a possible D gene (6 bases). The germline V gene has CDR1 KGHSH and CDR2 LQKENI. The CDR3 has 16 amino acids. The V and J ends lost 6 bases and 2 bases respectively, with 20 bases between them. The DNA of the CDR3 is TGTGCCAGCTCGCTACAGCGGGCAGGGCGTACCTACGAGCAGTACTTC. Its translation is CASSLQRAGRTYEQYF.

This chain joins TRBV7-9 and TRBJ2-3; D unresolved. Germline V CDR1 and CDR2: SEHNR, FQNEAQ (reference sequence). CDR3 length: 14 amino acids. Trimming removed 6 bases from V and 4 bases from J, with 14 bases in between. CDR3 residues: CASSSKWSADTQYF. For the CDR3, the DNA is TGTGCCAGCAGTTCTAAGTGGTCGGCAGATACGCAGTATTTT.

This clone was detected a few times. The chain joins TRBV5-4 to TRBJ2-1; 7 bases are a match to TRBD2. The CDR3 totals 17 residues. Looked up from germline, CDR1 is SGHNT and CDR2 is YYREEE (reference sequence). The V segment lost 3 bases and the J segment 8 bases; nucleotides outside the gene matches: 17. In DNA, the CDR3 is TGTGCCAGCAGCTCTGGCCCGTCCAGCGGGGATCTTCATGAGCAGTTCTTC. Encoded protein: CASSSGPSSGDLHEQFF.

This sequence joins TRBV6-5 and TRBJ1-1; 9 nucleotides align to TRBD1. With 5 bases clipped from V and 4 bases from J, the junction kept 8 bases outside the gene matches. The CDR3 extends over 15 amino acids. From germline, CDR1 is MNHEY and CDR2 SVGAGI. The DNA of the CDR3 is TGTGCCAGCAGTCACGGGACAGGGTATGGCACTGAAGCTTTCTTT. This sequence encodes CASSHGTGYGTEAFF.

This chain links TRBV5-4 with TRBJ1-2; tentative D call: TRBD1 (5 bases). The V end lost 6 bases, the J end lost 3 bases, and 18 bases lay between the germline ends. CDR1 SGHNT and CDR2 YYREEE come from the germline V gene (reference sequence). The CDR3 runs 15 residues. DNA of the CDR3: TGTGCCAGCACCTCTGGGGGGGTTATTGACTATGGCTACACCTTC. Protein sequence: CASTSGGVIDYGYTF.

The chain links TRBV7-2 to TRBJ1-1; D is unresolved. CDR3 length: 13 residues. Trimming stripped 1 base from V and 4 bases from J, with 7 bases between. Germline CDR1 SGHTA, CDR2 FQGNSA. The CDR3, as DNA: TGTGCCAGCAGCTTAGAACAGACCACTGAAGCTTTCTTT. It translates to CASSLEQTTEAFF.

This chain links TRBV30 with TRBJ2-5, with D perhaps matching TRBD1 (5 bases). With 0 bases removed from V and 1 base from J, the gap between germline ends came to 9 bases. Germline assignment: CDR1 GTSNPN and CDR2 SVGIG (reference sequence). The CDR3 is 14 residues long. The CDR3 spells CAWSVPGFQETQYF. CDR3 nucleotides: TGTGCCTGGAGTGTACCAGGGTTCCAAGAGACCCAGTACTTC.

V usage is TRBV3-1 (or the pseudogene TRBV3-2) and J usage is TRBJ2-1, with a possible D match to TRBD2 (6 bases). This CDR3 contains 17 residues. V was shortened by 3 bases and J by 7 bases, with 22 bases between the two germline ends. The germline V gene encodes CDR1 LGHDT and CDR2 YNNKEL (reference sequence). The CDR3 DNA is TGTGCCAGCAGCCAGAGCTGGGGACTTTCTAGTCGGAATGAGCAGTTCTTC. As protein: CASSQSWGLSSRNEQFF.

This chain uses TRBV7-9 with TRBJ2-2; D ambiguous. The CDR3 extends over 13 amino acids. Germline CDR1 reads SEHNR; CDR2 reads FQNEAQ (reference sequence). Trimming took off 7 bases at V and 7 bases at J, with 13 bases between the two ends. For the CDR3, the DNA is TGTGCCAGCATCTTGTTACTCGGCGGGGAGCTGTTTTTT. It codes for CASILLLGGELFF.

This clone has only a few counts. The rearrangement joins TRBV4-1 to TRBJ2-5; possible D gene TRBD1, 5 bases. V lost 0 bases, J lost 6 bases, and 11 bases lay in between. This CDR3 comprises 14 residues. Germline CDR1 MGHRA, CDR2 YSYEKL. CDR3 in DNA: TGCGCCAGCAGCCAAGAGCCAGGGCGACAGACCCAGTACTTC. Its translation is CASSQEPGRQTQYF.

V is TRBV30 and J is TRBJ1-1, with 7 bases fitting TRBD1. CDR3 length equals 14 residues. Trimming removed 0 bases from V and 3 bases from J; junction bases left unmatched: 4. Germline CDR1 and CDR2: GTSNPN and SVGIG (reference sequence). The CDR3 coding sequence is TGTGCCTGGAGTGTACAGGGGAAGCACACTGAAGCTTTCTTT. Residues: CAWSVQGKHTEAFF.

CDR3 region: CASSLLGYEQYF. In DNA form, the CDR3 reads TGCGCCAGCAGCCTTCTCGGGTACGAGCAGTACTTC. V usage is TRBV5-1 and J usage is TRBJ2-7; D gene ambiguous. Trimming left V 4 bases short and J 4 bases short, with 9 bases between. Germline CDR1 SGHRS, CDR2 YFSETQ. There are 12 residues in the CDR3.

The CDR3 DNA reads TGTGCCAGTAGTATAAGACAGTTGAACACTGAAGCTTTCTTT. Its translation: CASSIRQLNTEAFF. The gene calls are TRBV19 and TRBJ1-1, with D maybe TRBD1 (5 bases). V was shortened by 2 bases and J by 0 bases, with 7 bases between the two germline ends. The CDR3 length is 14 residues. Germline V CDR1 and CDR2: LNHDA, SQIVND (reference sequence). Based on the CDR3 plus reference TRBV19 and TRBJ1-1, the full variable domain is DGGITQSPKYLFRKEGQNVTLSCEQNLNHDAMYWYRQDPGQGLRLIYYSQIVNDFQKGDIAEGYSVSREKKESFPLTVTSAQKNPTAFYLCASSIRQLNTEAFFGQGTRLTVV.

Only one count was recorded for this clone. The gene calls are TRBV7-3 and TRBJ2-1; the match to TRBD1 covers 7 bases. Looked up from germline, CDR1 is SGHTA and CDR2 is FQGTGA. Trimming removed 3 bases from V and 10 bases from J; junction bases left unmatched: 0. CDR3 length equals 11 residues. The CDR3 coding sequence is TGTGCCAGCAGCTTGACAGGGGAGCAGTTCTTC. Its translation: CASSLTGEQFF.

J is TRBJ1-1 and V is TRBV5-4; 7 bases are a match to TRBD1. Germline CDR1 SGHNT, CDR2 YYREEE (reference sequence). There are 13 residues in the CDR3. V lost 4 bases, J lost 6 bases, and 6 bases stayed unmatched. The CDR3 nucleotides are TGTGCCAGCAGCCGAGGGGGCCGGGCTGAAGCTTTCTTT. The encoded protein is CASSRGGRAEAFF.

The chain has TRBV5-8 and TRBJ2-5, with 8 bases aligning to TRBD1. CDR3 length: 13 amino acids. The V gene end was trimmed by 4 bases and the J gene end by 4 bases; junction bases not matched to a gene: 3. Germline loops: CDR1 SGHTS, CDR2 YDEGEE. This chain's CDR3 is CASSLTGVETQYF. For the CDR3, the DNA is TGTGCCAGCAGCCTGACAGGGGTAGAGACCCAGTACTTC.

The chain is built from TRBV18 and TRBJ1-1; 8 bases map to TRBD1. V was pared by 1 base and J by 4 bases, with 2 bases of the junction left unmatched. CDR1 KGHSH and CDR2 LQKENI come from the germline V gene. The CDR3 spans 14 residues. The CDR3 sequence is CASSPQDRATEAFF. The CDR3 region has the DNA TGTGCCAGCTCACCACAGGACAGGGCCACTGAAGCTTTCTTT. The full variable domain, its missing parts supplied by reference TRBV18 and TRBJ1-1, is NAGVMQNPRHLVRRRGQEARLRCSPMKGHSHVYWYRQLPEEGLKFMVYLQKENIIDESGMPKERFSAEFPKEGPSILRIQQVVRGDSAAYFCASSPQDRATEAFFGQGTRLTVV.

V gene TRBV9 combines with J gene TRBJ1-6, with D maybe TRBD1 (5 bases). In germline, CDR1 is SGDLS, CDR2 YYNGEE. V was trimmed by 0 bases and J by 8 bases, leaving 6 bases between them. This CDR3 region has 13 residues. DNA for the CDR3: TGTGCCAGCAGCGTAGCCAGGGATTCACCCCTCCACTTT. Translation gives CASSVARDSPLHF.

The chain links TRBV5-4 to TRBJ2-2; possibly TRBD2 for D (6 bases). Per the germline V gene, CDR1 is SGHNT and CDR2 is YYREEE (reference sequence). V was clipped by 4 bases and J by 2 bases, with 12 bases between them. CDR3 length: 15 residues. CDR3 protein: CASSPGGTNTGELFF. The CDR3 bases are TGTGCCAGCAGCCCCGGGGGTACTAACACCGGGGAGCTGTTTTTT.

The J gene is TRBJ2-3, the V gene TRBV10-1; 14 bases match TRBD2. Germline V lookup: CDR1 WNHNN, CDR2 SYGVQD (reference sequence). The CDR3 contains 17 residues. J lost 2 bases, V lost 5 bases, and 6 bases had no gene match. The CDR3 DNA reads TGCGCCAGCAGTCTTGGACTAGCGGGGGGCCACACAGATACGCAGTATTTT. As protein: CASSLGLAGGHTDTQYF.

V is TRBV5-4 and J is TRBJ2-7, with 7 bases lining up with TRBD1. The J segment lost 1 base and the V segment lost 2 bases, leaving 6 bases of the junction unmatched. The CDR3 spans 15 residues. Germline lookup yields CDR1 SGHNT and CDR2 YYREEE (reference sequence). The CDR3 reads CASSLARGSSYEQYF. The CDR3, as DNA: TGTGCCAGCAGCTTAGCCAGGGGGAGTTCCTACGAGCAGTACTTC.

The rearrangement uses TRBV29-1 and TRBJ2-5; no clear D. V was clipped by 4 bases and J by 2 bases, with 14 bases between them. From germline, CDR1 is SQVTM and CDR2 ANQGSEA. This CDR3 spans 14 amino acids. CDR3 nucleotides: TGCAGCGTTGGCCTACCCCCGCGTCAAGAGACCCAGTACTTC. It encodes CSVGLPPRQETQYF. Based on the CDR3 plus reference TRBV29-1 and TRBJ2-5, the full variable domain is SAVISQKPSRDICQRGTSLTIQCQVDSQVTMMFWYRQQPGQSLTLIATANQGSEATYESGFVIDKFPISRPNLTFSTLTVSNMSPEDSSIYLCSVGLPPRQETQYFGPGTRLLVL.

The chain couples TRBV3-1 (or the pseudogene TRBV3-2) to TRBJ1-3; D is possibly TRBD1 (6 bases). Germline assignment: CDR1 LGHDT and CDR2 YNNKEL (reference sequence). The CDR3 is made up of 17 amino acids. Trimming took off 4 bases at V and 3 bases at J, with 19 bases between the two ends. The CDR3 reads CASSRHRPTGSGNTIYF. The CDR3 DNA follows: TGTGCCAGCAGCCGACACCGCCCCACAGGGAGTGGAAACACCATATATTTT.